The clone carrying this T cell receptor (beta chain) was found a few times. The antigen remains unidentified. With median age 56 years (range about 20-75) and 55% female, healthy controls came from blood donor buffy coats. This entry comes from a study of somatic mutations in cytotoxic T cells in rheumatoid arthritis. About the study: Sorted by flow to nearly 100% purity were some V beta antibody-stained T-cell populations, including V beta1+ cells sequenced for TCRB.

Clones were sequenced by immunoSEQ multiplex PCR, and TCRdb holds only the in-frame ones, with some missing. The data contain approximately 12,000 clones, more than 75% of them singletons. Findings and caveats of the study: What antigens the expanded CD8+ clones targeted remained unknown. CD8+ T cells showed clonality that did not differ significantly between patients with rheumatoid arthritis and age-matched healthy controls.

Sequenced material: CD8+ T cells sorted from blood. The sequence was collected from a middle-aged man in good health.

The CDR3: CASLTGANSPLHF. The CDR3 DNA is TGTGCCAGCTTGACAGGGGCGAATTCACCCCTCCACTTT. The chain combines TRBV6-4 with TRBJ1-6; 8 bases agree with TRBD1. This CDR3 region has 13 residues. Trimming at V came to 8 bases and at J to 7 bases, leaving 4 bases not matched to a gene. Germline CDR1 and CDR2: MRHNA and SNTAGT.